This TCR beta chain came from a study of blood T cell repertoires in COVID-19. Study in general: There were acute and convalescent COVID-19 samples, and they came from the United States, Italy and Spain. Sample material is recorded as cDNA or gDNA derived from T cells, B-cell-depleted T cells, or PBMCs.

Authors' data handling: Amplifying reference gene primers gave estimates of nucleated cell counts. Libraries were prepared by immunoSEQ multiplex PCR; TCRdb keeps only in-frame clonotypes and omits some of them. The V and J calls and the clone size are those of that table, but D and trimming were determined from the DNA. The table lists about 110,000 clones, 76% of them singletons. CDR3 length: 14 residues. J lost 8 bases, V lost 2 bases, and 4 bases had no gene match. CDR1 is GTSNPN, CDR2 SVGIG, per germline (reference sequence). What was sequenced was peripheral blood. V usage is TRBV30 and J usage is TRBJ2-1, with 12 nucleotides matching TRBD2. The receptor's source is a woman of 80 years or more with acute or convalescent COVID-19. CDR3 amino acids: CAWSLAGGIHEQFF. The CDR3 coding sequence is TGTGCCTGGAGTCTAGCGGGAGGGATACATGAGCAGTTCTTC.